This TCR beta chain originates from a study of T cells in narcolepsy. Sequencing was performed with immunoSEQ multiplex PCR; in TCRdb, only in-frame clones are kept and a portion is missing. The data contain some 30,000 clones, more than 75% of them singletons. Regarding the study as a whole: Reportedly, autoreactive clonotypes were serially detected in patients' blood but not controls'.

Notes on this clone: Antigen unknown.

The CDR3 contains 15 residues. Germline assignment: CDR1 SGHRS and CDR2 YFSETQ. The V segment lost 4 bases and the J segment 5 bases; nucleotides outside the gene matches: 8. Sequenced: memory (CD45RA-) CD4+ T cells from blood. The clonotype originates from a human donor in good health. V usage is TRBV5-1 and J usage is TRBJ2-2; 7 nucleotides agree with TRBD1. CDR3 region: CASSIGQASTGELFF. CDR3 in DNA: TGCGCCAGCAGCATTGGACAGGCTTCTACCGGGGAGCTGTTTTTT. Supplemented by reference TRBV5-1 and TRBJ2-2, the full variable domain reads KAGVTQTPRYLIKTRGQQVTLSCSPISGHRSVSWYQQTPGQGLQFLFEYFSETQRNKGNFPGRFSGRQFSNSRSEMNVSTLELGDSALYLCASSIGQASTGELFFGEGSRLTVL.